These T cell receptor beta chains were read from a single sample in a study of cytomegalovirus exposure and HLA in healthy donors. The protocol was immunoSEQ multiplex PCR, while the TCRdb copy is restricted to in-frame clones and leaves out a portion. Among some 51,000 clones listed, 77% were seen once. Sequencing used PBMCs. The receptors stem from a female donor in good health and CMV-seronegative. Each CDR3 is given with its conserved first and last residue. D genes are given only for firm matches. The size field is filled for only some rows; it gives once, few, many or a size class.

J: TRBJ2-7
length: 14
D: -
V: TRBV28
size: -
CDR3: CASSFREDLREQYF
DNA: TGTGCCAGCAGTTTCCGGGAAGATCTGCGCGAGCAGTACTTC

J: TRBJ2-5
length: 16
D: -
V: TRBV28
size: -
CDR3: CASSLAPLQGRETQYF
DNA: TGTGCCAGCAGTTTAGCCCCCCTACAGGGTAGAGAGACCCAGTACTTC

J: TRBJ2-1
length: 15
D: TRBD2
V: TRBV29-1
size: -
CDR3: CSVSGGTSGYNEQFF
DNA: TGCAGCGTTTCCGGGGGTACTAGCGGATACAATGAGCAGTTCTTC

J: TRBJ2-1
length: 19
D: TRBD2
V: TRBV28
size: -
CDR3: CASSQRTSGGLGSYNEQFF
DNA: TGTGCCAGCAGCCAAAGGACTAGCGGGGGGTTGGGCTCCTACAATGAGCAGTTCTTC

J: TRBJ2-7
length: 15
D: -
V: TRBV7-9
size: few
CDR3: CASSLGGTVSYEQYF
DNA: TGTGCCAGCAGCTTAGGTGGTACAGTCTCCTACGAGCAGTACTTC

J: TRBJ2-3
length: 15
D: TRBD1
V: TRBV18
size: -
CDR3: CASSPGTASTDTQYF
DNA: TGTGCCAGCTCACCCGGGACAGCTAGCACAGATACGCAGTATTTT

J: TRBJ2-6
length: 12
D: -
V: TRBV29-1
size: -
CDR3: CSVQSGANVLTF
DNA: TGCAGCGTTCAATCTGGGGCCAACGTCCTGACTTTC

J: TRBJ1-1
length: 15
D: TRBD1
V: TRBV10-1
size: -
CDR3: CASRDRGASNTEAFF
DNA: TGCGCCAGCCGGGACAGGGGAGCTTCAAACACTGAAGCTTTCTTT

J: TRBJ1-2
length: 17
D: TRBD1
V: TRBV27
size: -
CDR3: CASSLLTGGERKYGYTF
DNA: TGTGCCAGCAGTTTATTGACAGGGGGCGAGAGAAAGTATGGCTACACCTTC

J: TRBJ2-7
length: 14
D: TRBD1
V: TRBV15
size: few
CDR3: CATSSRTGGGEQYF
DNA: TGTGCCACCAGCTCTAGGACAGGGGGAGGCGAGCAGTACTTC

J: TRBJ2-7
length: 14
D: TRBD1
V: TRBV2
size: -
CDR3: CASRAGTGSYEQYF
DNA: TGTGCCAGCAGGGCCGGGACAGGATCCTACGAGCAGTACTTC

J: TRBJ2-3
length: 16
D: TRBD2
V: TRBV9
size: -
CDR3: CASSPGTSGRSDTQYF
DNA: TGTGCCAGCAGCCCTGGGACTAGCGGGAGGTCGGATACGCAGTATTTT

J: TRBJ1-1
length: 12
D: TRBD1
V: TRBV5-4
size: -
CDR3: CASSLDRTGAFF
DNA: TGTGCCAGCAGCTTGGACAGGACAGGAGCTTTCTTT

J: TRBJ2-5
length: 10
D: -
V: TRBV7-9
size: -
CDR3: CAITGETQYF
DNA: TGTGCCATTACGGGAGAGACCCAGTACTTC

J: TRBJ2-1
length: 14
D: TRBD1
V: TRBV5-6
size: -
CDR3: CASSTRTGGNEQFF
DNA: TGTGCCAGCAGCACTAGGACAGGGGGGAATGAGCAGTTCTTC

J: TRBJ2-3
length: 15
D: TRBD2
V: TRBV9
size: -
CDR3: CASSVGAGASDTQYF
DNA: TGTGCCAGCAGCGTGGGAGCGGGAGCCTCAGATACGCAGTATTTT

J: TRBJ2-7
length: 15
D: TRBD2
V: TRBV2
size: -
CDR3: CASSSPGLAAYEQYF
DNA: TGTGCCAGCAGTTCGCCGGGACTAGCGGCCTACGAGCAGTACTTC

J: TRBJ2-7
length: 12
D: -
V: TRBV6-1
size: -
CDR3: CASSENNGREYF
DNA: TGTGCCAGCAGTGAAAATAACGGCAGGGAGTACTTC

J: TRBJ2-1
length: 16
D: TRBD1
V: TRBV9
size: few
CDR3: CASSRSGQGAINEQFF
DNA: TGTGCCAGCAGCCGGAGTGGGCAGGGGGCGATCAATGAGCAGTTCTTC

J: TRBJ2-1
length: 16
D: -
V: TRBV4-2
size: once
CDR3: CASSQESVSSYNEQFF
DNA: TGTGCCAGCAGCCAAGAGAGCGTAAGCTCCTACAATGAGCAGTTCTTC

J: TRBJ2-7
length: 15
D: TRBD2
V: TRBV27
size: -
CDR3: CASSPLAGGQGEQYF
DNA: TGTGCCAGCAGTCCTCTAGCGGGAGGCCAGGGGGAGCAGTACTTC

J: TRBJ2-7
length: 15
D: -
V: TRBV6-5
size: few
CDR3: CASSYVQGLAYEQYF
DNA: TGTGCCAGCAGTTACGTCCAGGGTTTAGCCTACGAGCAGTACTTC

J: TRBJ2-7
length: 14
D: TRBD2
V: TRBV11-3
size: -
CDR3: CASSPTGGSYEQYF
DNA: TGTGCCAGCAGCCCTACCGGGGGGTCCTACGAGCAGTACTTC

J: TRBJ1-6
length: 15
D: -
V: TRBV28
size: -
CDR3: CATGEGGGRSSPLHF
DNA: TGTGCCACCGGCGAAGGGGGGGGACGGAGTTCACCCCTCCACTTT

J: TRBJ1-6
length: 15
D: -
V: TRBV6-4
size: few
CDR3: CASSEEPGDNSPLHF
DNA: TGTGCCAGCAGTGAGGAGCCAGGGGACAATTCACCCCTCCACTTT

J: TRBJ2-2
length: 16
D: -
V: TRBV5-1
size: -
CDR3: CASSPWGLADTGELFF
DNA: TGCGCCAGCAGCCCCTGGGGGCTAGCGGACACCGGGGAGCTGTTTTTT

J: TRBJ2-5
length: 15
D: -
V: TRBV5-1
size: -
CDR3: CASGPRGDSQETQYF
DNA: TGCGCCAGCGGCCCCCGCGGGGACTCGCAAGAGACCCAGTACTTC

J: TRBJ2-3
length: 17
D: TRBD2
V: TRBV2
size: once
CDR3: CASRLGTSGGWTDTQYF
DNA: TGTGCCAGCAGACTAGGGACTAGCGGGGGTTGGACAGATACGCAGTATTTT

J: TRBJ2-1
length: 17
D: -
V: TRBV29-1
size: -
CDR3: CSVGRFAGPSLDNEQFF
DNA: TGCAGCGTTGGGAGGTTTGCGGGCCCCAGCCTTGACAATGAGCAGTTCTTC

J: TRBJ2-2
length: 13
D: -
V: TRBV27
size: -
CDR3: CASSLRGAGELFF
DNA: TGTGCCAGCAGTTTACGGGGTGCCGGGGAGCTGTTTTTT

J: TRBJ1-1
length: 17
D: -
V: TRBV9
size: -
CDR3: CASSVQGPESVNTEAFF
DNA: TGTGCCAGCAGCGTACAGGGGCCCGAGTCGGTAAACACTGAAGCTTTCTTT

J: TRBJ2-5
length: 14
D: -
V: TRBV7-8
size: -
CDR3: CASSPRAPGRTQYF
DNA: TGTGCCAGCAGCCCGCGGGCCCCAGGAAGGACCCAGTACTTC

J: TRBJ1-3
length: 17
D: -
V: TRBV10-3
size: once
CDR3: CAISDLSTGSSGNTIYF
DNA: TGTGCCATCAGTGACCTCTCTACAGGGAGCTCTGGAAACACCATATATTTT

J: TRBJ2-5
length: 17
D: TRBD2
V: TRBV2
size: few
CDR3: CASSPPGTSGRAGTQYF
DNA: TGTGCCAGCAGCCCACCAGGGACTAGCGGGAGGGCCGGGACCCAGTACTTC

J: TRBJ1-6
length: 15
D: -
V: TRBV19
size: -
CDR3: CASSPRQGDNSPLHF
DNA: TGTGCCAGTAGTCCCCGGCAGGGTGATAATTCACCCCTCCACTTT

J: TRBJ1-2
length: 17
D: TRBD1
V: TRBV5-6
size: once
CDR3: CASSFSRDRALGYGYTF
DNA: TGTGCCAGCAGCTTTTCCCGGGACAGGGCCCTAGGATATGGCTACACCTTC

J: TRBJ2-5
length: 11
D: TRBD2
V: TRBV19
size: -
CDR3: CASMGSGAQYF
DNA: TGTGCCAGTATGGGTAGCGGGGCCCAGTACTTC

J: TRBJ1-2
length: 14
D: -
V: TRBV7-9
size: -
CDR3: CASSLSGGTYGYTF
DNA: TGTGCCAGCAGCTTAAGCGGGGGCACCTATGGCTACACCTTC

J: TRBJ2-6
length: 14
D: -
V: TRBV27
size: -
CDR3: CASSPLSGANVLTF
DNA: TGTGCCAGCAGTCCCCTCTCTGGGGCCAACGTCCTGACTTTC

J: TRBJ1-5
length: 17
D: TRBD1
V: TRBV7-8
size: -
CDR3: CASSLGQGTRRDQPQHF
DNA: TGTGCCAGCAGTCTTGGACAGGGAACACGGAGGGATCAGCCCCAGCATTTT

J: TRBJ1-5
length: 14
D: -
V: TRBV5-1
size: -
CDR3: CASSLVPGNQPQHF
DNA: TGCGCCAGCAGCTTGGTACCGGGAAATCAGCCCCAGCATTTT

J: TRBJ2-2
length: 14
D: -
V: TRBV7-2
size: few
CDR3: CASSWKLSAGELFF
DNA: TGTGCCAGCAGTTGGAAACTATCTGCCGGGGAGCTGTTTTTT

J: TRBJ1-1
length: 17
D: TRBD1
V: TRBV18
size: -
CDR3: CASSPLRQGAWGTEAFF
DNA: TGTGCCAGCTCACCACTGAGACAGGGGGCGTGGGGCACTGAAGCTTTCTTT

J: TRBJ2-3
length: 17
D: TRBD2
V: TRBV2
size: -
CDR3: CASSALTSGGLGPTQYF
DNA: TGTGCCAGCAGTGCCCTGACTAGCGGGGGGTTGGGCCCTACGCAGTATTTT

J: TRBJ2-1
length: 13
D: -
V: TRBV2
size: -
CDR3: CASSEEQGNEQFF
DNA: TGTGCCAGCAGTGAAGAACAGGGTAATGAGCAGTTCTTC

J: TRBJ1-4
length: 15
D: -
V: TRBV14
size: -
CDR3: CASSPRLGVGEKLFF
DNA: TGTGCCAGCAGCCCCCGCCTAGGGGTAGGGGAAAAACTGTTTTTT

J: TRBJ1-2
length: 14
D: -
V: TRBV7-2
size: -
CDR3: CASSLAGADYGYTF
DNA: TGTGCCAGCAGCTTAGCAGGGGCGGACTATGGCTACACCTTC

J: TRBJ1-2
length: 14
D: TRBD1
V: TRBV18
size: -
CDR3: CASSPGQGIYGYTF
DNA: TGTGCCAGCTCACCGGGACAGGGGATCTATGGCTACACCTTC

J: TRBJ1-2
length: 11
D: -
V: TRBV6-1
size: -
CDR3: CASTDQLGYTF
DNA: TGTGCCAGCACCGATCAGTTGGGCTACACCTTC

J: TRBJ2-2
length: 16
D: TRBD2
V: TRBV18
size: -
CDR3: CASSQGLARFGGELFF
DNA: TGTGCCAGCTCACAGGGACTAGCTCGCTTTGGCGGGGAGCTGTTTTTT

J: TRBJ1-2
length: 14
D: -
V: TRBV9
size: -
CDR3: CASSPRDTNYGYTF
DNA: TGTGCCAGCAGCCCCCGGGACACAAACTATGGCTACACCTTC

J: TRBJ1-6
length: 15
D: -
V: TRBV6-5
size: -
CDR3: CASSRAGPLNSPLHF
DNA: TGTGCCAGCAGTAGAGCGGGACCGCTTAATTCACCCCTCCACTTT

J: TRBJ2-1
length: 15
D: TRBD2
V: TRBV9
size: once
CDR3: CASSVGSGSIDEQFF
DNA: TGTGCCAGCAGCGTCGGTAGCGGGAGTATCGATGAGCAGTTCTTC